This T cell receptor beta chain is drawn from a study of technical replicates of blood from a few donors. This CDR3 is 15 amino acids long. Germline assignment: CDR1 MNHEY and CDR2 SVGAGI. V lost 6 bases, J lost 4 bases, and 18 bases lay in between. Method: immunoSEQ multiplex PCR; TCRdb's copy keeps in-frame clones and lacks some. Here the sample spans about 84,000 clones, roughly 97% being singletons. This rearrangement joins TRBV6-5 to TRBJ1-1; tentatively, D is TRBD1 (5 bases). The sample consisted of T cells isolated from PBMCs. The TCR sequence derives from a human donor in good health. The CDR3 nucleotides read TGTGCCAGCAGCCACGGGCAGGGTACCACCACTGAAGCTTTCTTT. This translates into CASSHGQGTTTEAFF.